This T cell receptor (beta chain) stems from a study of tumor-infiltrating lymphocytes in primary liver carcinoma. Study information: About 3.5 to 8 million productive TCRbeta reads were obtained from the samples, with similar numbers across tissue types.

Starting from approximately 470 ng of total RNA, TCR beta cDNA was produced with a primer in the constant region. ARM-PCR was slightly modified, and three nested multiplex PCR rounds with it gave rise to the TCR beta libraries. Primers for the first two PCR rounds were TRBV1-TRBV30 forward primers and a C-beta reverse primer (10 cycles per round). TCRdb re-analysed the multiplex PCR reads in MiXCR, keeping a single row per CDR3 protein. The table lists over 250,000 distinct CDR3 sequences, around three fifths of them singletons, with approximately 15% in the top ten. The germline V gene has CDR1 MNHEY and CDR2 SVGEGT. With 2 bases clipped from V and 3 bases from J, the junction kept 18 bases outside the gene matches. The CDR3 covers 20 residues. The blood RNA (from unsorted whole blood) was obtained, and germline DNA was also extracted. The table lists this clonotype with a few counts.

This chain links TRBV6-2 or TRBV6-3 with TRBJ2-7; TRBD2 agrees at 11 bases. What was sequenced was peripheral blood. The clonotype was recovered from a woman aged 25 to 45 with primary liver carcinoma and hepatitis B virus infection. The CDR3 DNA sequence: TGTGCCAGCAGTTACGATCCGGGGTTACTAGCGGGAGCTCCTTTCTACGAGCAGTACTTC. It encodes CASSYDPGLLAGAPFYEQYF.